This T cell receptor (beta chain) was recorded in a study of blood T cell repertoires in COVID-19. Whole-study context: Nucleic acid was either cDNA or gDNA, and it came from T cells, B-cell-depleted T cells, or PBMCs.

V was trimmed by 2 bases and J by 2 bases, leaving 12 bases between them. The germline V gene encodes CDR1 MGHRA and CDR2 YSYEKL. This CDR3 has 15 residues. In the study's own analysis: The assay estimated nucleated cells by amplifying reference gene primers. Some clones are missing from TCRdb's copy, which holds only in-frame ones; the method was immunoSEQ multiplex PCR. V, J and clone size are those of that table, while D and trimming were read from the DNA. The data contain around 190,000 clones, 86% of them singletons. This rearrangement joins TRBV4-1 to TRBJ2-5; the D gene is possibly TRBD2 (5 bases). The sample was PBMCs or T cells enriched from blood (not recorded which). This clonotype was obtained from a man aged 40-55 years with acute COVID-19. In DNA form, the CDR3 reads TGCGCCAGCAGCCAACTAGGGAGATCACAAGAGACCCAGTACTTC. This gives the protein CASSQLGRSQETQYF.